Following are 18 T cell receptor beta chains from one sample sequenced in a study of CD8+ T cells in alopecia areata. The treatment is: oral pan-JAK inhibitor, 5-10 mg twice daily. RNA extraction and reverse transcription yielded cDNA as sequencing template. Using immunoSEQ multiplex PCR, the repertoire was profiled, and TCRdb retains in-frame clones only, with some absent. The sample shows approximately 42,000 clones, around 71% of them seen only once. Sequenced here: CD8+ T cells sorted from blood, sampled at week 4, from a patient treated with tofacitinib. The receptors here all came from a human donor with alopecia areata.

The J gene is TRBJ1-2, the V gene TRBV7-8; TRBD1 might be the D (5 bases). V lost 2 bases and J 7 bases, leaving 17 bases between the germline ends. The CDR3 covers 15 residues. Germline V gene lookup returns CDR1 SGHVS and CDR2 FQNEAQ. This CDR3 is CASSLWQGEGSGYTF. The CDR3 nucleotides are TGTGCCAGCAGCTTATGGCAGGGCGAAGGGTCTGGCTACACCTTC.

As concerns this clone: This same CDR3 is encoded by further DNA sequences in the sample. The chain combines TRBV30 with TRBJ1-2, with D perhaps TRBD1 (5 bases). CDR3 length equals 11 residues. Germline V gene lookup returns CDR1 GTSNPN and CDR2 SVGIG (reference sequence). The germline V and J ends were trimmed by 3 bases and 5 bases, with 7 bases remaining between them. The CDR3 coding sequence is TGTGCCTGGAGAGAGGGGTATGGCTACACCTTC. It translates to CAWREGYGYTF.

This chain uses TRBV23-1 with TRBJ2-1, with TRBD1 matching over 9 bases. TRBV23-1 is classed as an ORF, of uncertain function. The CDR3 has 17 amino acids. V lost 5 bases and J lost 7; bases outside the gene matches: 15. CDR3 DNA: TGCGCCAGCAGTTTTCACTTTCCGGGACAGGGTTGGAATGAGCAGTTCTTC. This translates into CASSFHFPGQGWNEQFF.

CDR3 nucleotides: TGTGCCTGGATCGGGGTGGGAGAGACCCAGTACTTC. Translating gives CAWIGVGETQYF. The gene calls are TRBV30 and TRBJ2-5; D is perhaps TRBD2 (5 bases). Trimming took 4 bases from V and 4 from J, leaving 10 bases between them. The CDR3 runs 12 residues. Germline V gene lookup returns CDR1 GTSNPN and CDR2 SVGIG (reference sequence).

As DNA, the CDR3 is TGCAGCGTTGAAGGGGGAGGGAACACTGAAGCTTTCTTT. This encodes CSVEGGGNTEAFF. V and J are TRBV29-1 and TRBJ1-1; D is uncertain. The V end lost 1 base, the J end lost 1 base, and 7 bases lay between the germline ends. Germline V lookup: CDR1 SQVTM, CDR2 ANQGSEA. The CDR3 runs to 13 residues. Using reference TRBV29-1 and TRBJ1-1 for the parts outside the CDR3, the full variable domain is SAVISQKPSRDICQRGTSLTIQCQVDSQVTMMFWYRQQPGQSLTLIATANQGSEATYESGFVIDKFPISRPNLTFSTLTVSNMSPEDSSIYLCSVEGGGNTEAFFGQGTRLTVV.

V usage is TRBV9 and J usage is TRBJ2-3; 9 bases are shared with TRBD1. Germline V gene sequence: CDR1 SGDLS, CDR2 YYNGEE. The CDR3 is 14 amino acids. V shed 3 bases, J shed 4 bases, and the junction held 3 bases outside the gene matches. In DNA, the CDR3 is TGTGCCAGCAGCGCGGGACAGGGACCAGATACGCAGTATTTT. Translated, it gives CASSAGQGPDTQYF. The whole variable domain, filled in from reference TRBV9 and TRBJ2-3, reads DSGVTQTPKHLITATGQRVTLRCSPRSGDLSVYWYQQSLDQGLQFLIQYYNGEERAKGNILERFSAQQFPDLHSELNLSSLELGDSALYFCASSAGQGPDTQYFGPGTRLTVL.

The chain couples TRBV29-1 to TRBJ2-7; TRBD1 agrees at 7 bases. The J segment lost 4 bases and the V segment lost 6 bases, leaving 9 bases of the junction unmatched. Looked up from germline, CDR1 is SQVTM and CDR2 is ANQGSEA. The CDR3 runs to 13 residues. The DNA of the CDR3 is TGCAGCGTGGCCGGGACAGACGTTTACGAGCAGTACTTC. Its translation: CSVAGTDVYEQYF.

The chain links TRBV30 to TRBJ2-1, with D possibly being TRBD2 (5 bases). V was clipped by 2 bases and J by 5 bases, with 7 bases between them. CDR1 is GTSNPN and CDR2 is SVGIG in the germline V gene (reference sequence). The CDR3 sequence is 12 residues long. The CDR3 nucleotides are TGTGCCTGGAGTCGGGGTAACAATGAGCAGTTCTTC. Translation gives CAWSRGNNEQFF.

This chain links TRBV9 with TRBJ2-3; D is ambiguous. The CDR3 length is 12 residues. V was trimmed by 0 bases and J by 6 bases, leaving 5 bases between them. The V gene's germline CDR1 is SGDLS and CDR2 YYNGEE. DNA for the CDR3: TGTGCCAGCAGCGTAGATCAGGATACGCAGTATTTT. Residues: CASSVDQDTQYF. Variable domain in full (rest from reference TRBV9 and TRBJ2-3): DSGVTQTPKHLITATGQRVTLRCSPRSGDLSVYWYQQSLDQGLQFLIQYYNGEERAKGNILERFSAQQFPDLHSELNLSSLELGDSALYFCASSVDQDTQYFGPGTRLTVL.

The genes are TRBV27 and TRBJ1-1, with a weak D call TRBD1 (6 bases). Per the germline V gene, CDR1 is MNHEY and CDR2 is SMNVEV (reference sequence). With 1 base removed from V and 4 bases from J, the gap between germline ends came to 16 bases. The CDR3 is 16 amino acids. CDR3 in amino acids: CASSLFRPTGSTEAFF. CDR3 DNA: TGTGCCAGCAGTTTATTTAGGCCTACAGGGTCCACTGAAGCTTTCTTT.

There are a few counts of this clone. The rearrangement links TRBV11-2 to TRBJ2-1; 8 bases map to TRBD1. Losses at the gene ends were 3 bases for V and 8 bases for J; bases not matched to a gene: 6. CDR3 length: 14 residues. CDR1 and CDR2 from the germline V gene are SGHAT and FQNNGV. CDR3 amino acids: CASSFRTGSDEQFF. The CDR3 DNA reads TGTGCCAGCAGCTTTAGGACAGGGTCGGATGAGCAGTTCTTC.

V and J are TRBV29-1 and TRBJ2-1; the D gene is possibly TRBD2 (5 bases). V shed 7 bases and J shed 0 bases, with 13 bases lying between them. Per the germline V gene, CDR1 is SQVTM and CDR2 is ANQGSEA. CDR3 length: 14 amino acids. The CDR3: CSARWENSYNEQFF. The CDR3 coding sequence is TGCAGCGCCCGTTGGGAGAACTCCTACAATGAGCAGTTCTTC.

This chain uses TRBV6-5 with TRBJ2-3; possibly TRBD2 for D (5 bases). Germline V gene sequence: CDR1 MNHEY, CDR2 SVGAGI. V lost 4 bases to trimming and J lost 9 bases, with 14 bases between them. The CDR3 runs to 13 residues. The CDR3 DNA reads as TGTGCCAGCAGTTGGGAGAGCTTGGGCACGCAGTATTTT. Translated: CASSWESLGTQYF.

This chain connects TRBV4-3 to TRBJ1-5, with D possibly being TRBD1 (5 bases). The CDR3 totals 15 residues. V lost 3 bases to trimming and J lost 2 bases, with 11 bases between them. Germline assignment: CDR1 LGHNA and CDR2 YSLEER. CDR3 DNA sequence: TGCGCCAGCAGCCAGAACAGGTATGGCAATCAGCCCCAGCATTTT. It is translated as CASSQNRYGNQPQHF.

The chain joins TRBV27 to TRBJ1-1; unclear D gene. CDR3 size: 13 residues. Germline V CDR1 and CDR2: MNHEY, SMNVEV (reference sequence). V gave up 6 bases and J gave up 9 bases, with 17 bases separating them. The CDR3 sequence: CASSLSKAFKAFF. The CDR3 DNA follows: TGTGCCAGCAGCTTAAGCAAAGCCTTCAAAGCTTTCTTT.

Note on this clone: The same CDR3 arises from other DNA sequences in this sample as well. The gene calls are TRBV29-1 and TRBJ1-1, with D unclear. Trimming shortened V by 0 bases and J by 1 base, and 3 bases separated the two germline ends. Germline V CDR1 and CDR2: SQVTM, ANQGSEA. The CDR3 loop spans 12 amino acids. CDR3 in amino acids: CSVEEGNTEAFF. CDR3 coding DNA: TGCAGCGTTGAAGAGGGGAACACTGAAGCTTTCTTT.

This sequence joins TRBV29-1 and TRBJ2-7; tentative D call: TRBD2 (7 bases). V lost 2 bases and J 6 bases, leaving 11 bases between the germline ends. Germline values: CDR1 SQVTM, CDR2 ANQGSEA. The CDR3 is made up of 12 amino acids. CDR3 sequence: CSVESGGGEQYF. CDR3 DNA sequence: TGCAGCGTTGAATCGGGGGGCGGCGAGCAGTACTTC.

This clone was counted once. The chain carries TRBV29-1 and TRBJ2-2, with 11 bases identical to TRBD2. J lost 1 base, V lost 7 bases, and 5 bases had no gene match. CDR3 length: 15 residues. Per germline, CDR1 SQVTM and CDR2 ANQGSEA. The CDR3, as DNA: TGCAGCGCTAAACTAGCGGGGGTGAACACCGGGGAGCTGTTTTTT. Amino acid sequence: CSAKLAGVNTGELFF.